This T cell receptor beta chain was obtained from a study of T cell changes during pregnancy in multiple sclerosis. Measured with immunoSEQ multiplex PCR; TCRdb has only the in-frame clones, and not every one. The repertoire holds 15,000 to 20,000 clones, with 75% to 90% as singletons. CDR1 is SGHTA and CDR2 is FQGNSA in the germline V gene. The CDR3 is made up of 13 amino acids. The V end lost 1 base, the J end lost 9 bases, and 10 bases lay between the germline ends. Source: CD8+ T cells from peripheral blood mononuclear cells, taken in the third trimester of pregnancy. The receptor was isolated from a female donor in good health, enrolled as a control in a pregnancy study. This sequence joins TRBV7-2 and TRBJ2-1; D gene unclear. DNA for the CDR3: TGTGCCAGCAGCTTAGAAGTTTCGGGTGAGCAGTTCTTC. Its protein is CASSLEVSGEQFF.